This T cell receptor beta chain comes out of a study of cytomegalovirus exposure and HLA in healthy donors. Findings of the study overall: Most TCR sequences proved rare, with some public TCRs found in many donors.

Note on this clone: Its antigen is as yet unknown.

60 Vbeta and 13 Jbeta primers were used in PCR. Assay: immunoSEQ multiplex PCR; the TCRdb copy retains only in-frame clones and omits some. The sample includes 120,000 or so clones, about 83% of them seen just once. CDR1 and CDR2 from the germline V gene are LGHNA and YSLEER. The V and J ends lost 2 bases and 4 bases respectively, with 17 bases between them. CDR3 length: 17 residues. This rearrangement joins TRBV4-3 to TRBJ2-2, with a possible D match to TRBD1 (6 bases). Sequenced: PBMCs. This clonotype was obtained from a woman aged 40-49 years in good health and CMV-seropositive. CDR3 in amino acids: CASSQSPVQGGTGELFF. The CDR3 nucleotides read TGCGCCAGCAGCCAAAGTCCGGTACAGGGTGGCACCGGGGAGCTGTTTTTT.